Below are 22 T cell receptor beta chains sequenced from a single sample in a study of CXCR3-negative and CXCR3-positive naive CD8 T cells. Via 5' RACE with UMI labels, TRB cDNA libraries were prepared. TCRdb re-analyzed the 5' RACE reads; it lists each CDR3 protein once, without DNA. Its table records about 56,000 distinct CDR3 sequences. Sequences were obtained from memory CD8+ T cells from blood. These receptors were collected from a human donor in good health. Some clones in this sample may be carry-over from other donors' samples.

This sequence joins TRBV9 and TRBJ1-1. There are 16 residues in the CDR3. Germline-derived CDR1 and CDR2 are SGDLS and YYNGEE. CDR3: CASSVANSPMNTEAFF.

The rearrangement links TRBV20-1 to TRBJ1-2; lacking DNA, the TRBD1 call made by TCRdb goes unchecked. The CDR3 is 14 residues long. Germline CDR1 reads DFQATT; CDR2 reads SNEGSKA (reference sequence). CDR3 protein: CSAREEDRGYGYTF.

The chain carries TRBV7-9 and TRBJ2-5; checking the TCRdb D call of TRBD2 is not possible without DNA. The germline gives CDR1 SEHNR, CDR2 FQNEAQ (reference sequence). This CDR3 region has 17 residues. CDR3 in amino acids: CASSSSRALAGAGTQYF.

The rearrangement joins TRBV5-1 to TRBJ2-7; as DNA is missing, the TRBD2 call by TCRdb cannot be tested. CDR3 length equals 15 residues. Germline loops: CDR1 SGHRS, CDR2 YFSETQ. The CDR3 loop reads CASSLGPSGSYEQYF.

The chain combines TRBV27 with TRBJ2-7; with no DNA, the TCRdb D assignment of TRBD1 cannot be verified. The CDR3 runs to 13 residues. The germline CDR1 and CDR2 sequences are MNHEY and SMNVEV (reference sequence). The CDR3 spells CASQMTGGNEQYF.

The chain has TRBV7-9 and TRBJ2-7. Germline V gene sequence: CDR1 SEHNR, CDR2 FQNEAQ (reference sequence). CDR3 length: 12 amino acids. This CDR3 is CASSPLSYEQYF.

The chain is built from TRBV12-3 or TRBV12-4 and TRBJ2-7; TCRdb proposes TRBD1, but this gene call is untestable without DNA. This CDR3 is built from 13 residues. CDR3 loop: CASSLTDNYEQYF.

The chain combines TRBV20-1 with TRBJ2-7; TCRdb's assignment of TRBD1 cannot be checked, as there is no DNA. CDR1 and CDR2 (germline): DFQATT, SNEGSKA (reference sequence). This CDR3 comprises 15 residues. The CDR3 reads CSAEHRDRGAYEQYF.

The chain employs TRBV7-9 and TRBJ2-7; TCRdb indicates TRBD1, and absent DNA this call remains unverified. Germline-derived CDR1 and CDR2 are SEHNR and FQNEAQ (reference sequence). This CDR3 has 15 amino acids. The CDR3 loop reads CASSLGGNSPYEQYF.

The V and J genes are TRBV2 and TRBJ1-3; TCRdb reports TRBD1, a call that lacks DNA to check it against. The CDR3 has 14 amino acids. Germline CDR1 reads SNHLY; CDR2 reads FYNNEI. The CDR3 loop is CASTEGPGRNTIYF.

The genes are TRBV29-1 and TRBJ2-1; TCRdb outputs TRBD2, but without DNA this stays unchecked. The germline CDR1 and CDR2 sequences are SQVTM and ANQGSEA. The CDR3 loop spans 14 amino acids. The CDR3 here is CSVGGALSYNEKLF.

The rearrangement uses TRBV9 and TRBJ2-7; TCRdb calls TRBD2, which cannot be checked without DNA. This CDR3 has 12 amino acids. Germline CDR1 SGDLS, CDR2 YYNGEE. CDR3 loop: CASSVSPYEQYF.

J is TRBJ1-5 and V is TRBV7-9; TCRdb lists TRBD1, though no DNA is available to test this call. The CDR3 runs 18 residues. Germline values: CDR1 SEHNR, CDR2 FQNEAQ (reference sequence). CDR3 residues: CASSLADRGKDGNQPQHF.

V is TRBV29-1 and J is TRBJ2-5; TCRdb's D call of TRBD2 is untestable without DNA. Germline V gene data show CDR1 as SQVTM and CDR2 as ANQGSEA. The CDR3 has 15 residues. The CDR3 protein is CSGWTSGGPQETQYF.

V and J are TRBV12-3 or TRBV12-4 and TRBJ2-6. This CDR3 has 16 amino acids. This chain's CDR3 is CASSLAHRSGANVLTF.

The chain links TRBV29-1 to TRBJ2-2. This CDR3 contains 13 residues. Looked up from germline, CDR1 is SQVTM and CDR2 is ANQGSEA. The CDR3 protein is CSVEGGTTGELFF.

The chain carries TRBV3-1 and TRBJ2-1. The CDR3 loop spans 17 amino acids. The V gene's germline CDR1 is LGHDT and CDR2 YNNKEL (reference sequence). The CDR3 loop is CASSQDLTFGAYNEQFF.

V usage is TRBV29-1 and J usage is TRBJ2-7; TCRdb calls TRBD1, which cannot be checked without DNA. Germline V gene data show CDR1 as SQVTM and CDR2 as ANQGSEA. The CDR3 consists of 15 residues. The CDR3 loop reads CSVEGGRSQSYEQYF.

This chain connects TRBV19 to TRBJ2-4; the TRBD1 assignment by TCRdb is unverifiable without DNA. The CDR3 is 14 residues long. The germline gives CDR1 LNHDA, CDR2 SQIVND (reference sequence). CDR3 region: CASSGRDKENIQYF.

The chain links TRBV20-1 to TRBJ2-7; TCRdb outputs TRBD2, but without DNA this stays unchecked. Germline V CDR1 and CDR2: DFQATT, SNEGSKA (reference sequence). This CDR3 comprises 14 residues. The CDR3 sequence: CSARVAGSEYEQYF.

This sequence joins TRBV7-9 and TRBJ2-7; TCRdb lists TRBD2, though no DNA is available to test this call. The CDR3 is 17 amino acids. Germline values: CDR1 SEHNR, CDR2 FQNEAQ (reference sequence). CDR3 sequence: CASSFELAGGTDYEQYF.

The rearrangement links TRBV7-2 to TRBJ1-6; TCRdb selects TRBD1, and the lack of DNA leaves this call unchecked. The CDR3 has 14 residues. Germline values: CDR1 SGHTA, CDR2 FQGNSA. CDR3 protein: CASSPSGGGSPLHF.